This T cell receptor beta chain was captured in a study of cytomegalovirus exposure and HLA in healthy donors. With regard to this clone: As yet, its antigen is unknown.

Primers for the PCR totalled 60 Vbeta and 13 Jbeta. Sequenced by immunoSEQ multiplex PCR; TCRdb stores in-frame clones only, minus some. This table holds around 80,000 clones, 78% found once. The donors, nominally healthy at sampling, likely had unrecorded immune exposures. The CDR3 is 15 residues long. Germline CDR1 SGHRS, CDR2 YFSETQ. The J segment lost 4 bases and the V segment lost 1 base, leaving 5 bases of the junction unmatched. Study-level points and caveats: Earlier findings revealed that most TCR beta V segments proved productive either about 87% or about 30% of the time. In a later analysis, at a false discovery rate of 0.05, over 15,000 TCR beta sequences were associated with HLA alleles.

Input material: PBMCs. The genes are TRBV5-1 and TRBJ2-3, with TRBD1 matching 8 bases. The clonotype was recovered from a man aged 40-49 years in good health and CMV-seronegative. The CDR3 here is CASSLTGGNADTQYF. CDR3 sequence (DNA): TGCGCCAGCAGCTTGACAGGGGGAAATGCAGATACGCAGTATTTT.